A single sample is the source of the 18 T cell receptor beta chains below, sequenced in a study of regulatory T cells in long-lasting Graves disease. Assembly of TCR beta libraries relied on iRepertoire HTBI primers together with Arm-PCR of CDR3 regions. TCRdb passed the multiplex PCR reads through MiXCR, listing each CDR3 protein once. The data show 650,000 to 700,000 distinct CDR3 sequences, about 32% seen once. The time point: persistent/refractory GD, antithyroid drugs over 5 years with positive TRAb. Extracted RNA from PBMCs served as the source of the TCR library. Sequences were derived from peripheral blood mononuclear cells (PBMCs), sampled when the disease was refractory, from a patient treated with antithyroid drugs. The source is a female donor with Graves disease.

The chain joins TRBV28 to TRBJ2-1; D perhaps matches TRBD2 (5 bases). The CDR3 has 16 amino acids. Germline V gives CDR1 MDHEN, CDR2 SYDVKM. The V end was cut by 5 bases, the J end by 5 bases, with 19 bases between. CDR3 nucleotide sequence: TGTGCCAGCAGTGCCCGTCCGGGTCGGGATAACAATGAGCAGTTCTTC. Its translation is CASSARPGRDNNEQFF.

This clonotype was recorded at least ten times. This rearrangement joins TRBV6-5 to TRBJ1-5, with D perhaps TRBD1 (5 bases). Germline lookup yields CDR1 MNHEY and CDR2 SVGAGI. Between the trimmed V and J ends, which lost 2 bases and 2 bases, there was a span of 7 bases. The CDR3 consists of 14 residues. For the CDR3, the DNA is TGTGCCAGCAGTTACGCCAGGGGCAATCAGCCCCAGCATTTT. Translation gives CASSYARGNQPQHF.

The CDR3 DNA follows: TGTGCCAGCAGGGGCGCAGGGCATGGCTACACCTTC. Encoded protein: CASRGAGHGYTF. The chain has TRBV28 and TRBJ1-2; perhaps TRBD1 as D (5 bases). With 6 bases removed from V and 6 bases from J, the gap between germline ends came to 11 bases. Germline V gene lookup returns CDR1 MDHEN and CDR2 SYDVKM. The CDR3 covers 12 residues.

This clonotype came up a few times. The chain is built from TRBV3-1 and TRBJ2-7; D gene unclear. The CDR3 contains 14 residues. Germline loops: CDR1 LGHDT, CDR2 YNNKEL (reference sequence). The germline V and J ends were trimmed by 7 bases and 0 bases, with 13 bases remaining between them. The CDR3 reads CASTQTQSSYEQYF. CDR3 in DNA: TGTGCCAGCACGCAAACCCAGAGCTCCTACGAGCAGTACTTC.

This clonotype was found many times. In this CDR3 the conserved last residue, phenylalanine or tryptophan, is missing, so a read error is likely. The DNA is left out, because the CDR3 cannot be placed on it with certainty; the CDR3 is given as TCRdb lists it. The chain joins TRBV5-6 to TRBJ1-1; TRBD1 reflects the table's D call only, with no check against the DNA. Germline-derived CDR1 and CDR2 are SGHDT and YYEEEE. The CDR3 comprises 13 residues, both ends counted. CDR3 protein: CASSPQGTASISS.

This chain joins TRBV20-1 and TRBJ2-7, with a tentative D call TRBD1 (6 bases). This CDR3 has 14 amino acids. The ends were cut back, 4 bases at V and 3 bases at J, with 16 bases in the middle. Per germline, CDR1 DFQATT and CDR2 SNEGSKA (reference sequence). CDR3 sequence (DNA): TGCAGTGCTAATACAGGACAGCCGGACTACGAGCAGTACTTC. This sequence encodes CSANTGQPDYEQYF.

This clonotype was recorded a few times. The V gene is TRBV28, the J gene TRBJ2-2, with 11 bases that match TRBD2. The junction had 7 bases not matched to a gene; V was cut back by 4 bases and J by 6 bases. Germline V gene data show CDR1 as MDHEN and CDR2 as SYDVKM. The CDR3 contains 16 residues. The CDR3 is CASSSSTSGDAGELFF. The CDR3 coding sequence is TGTGCCAGCAGTTCCTCGACTAGCGGGGATGCCGGGGAGCTGTTTTTT.

The chain combines TRBV19 with TRBJ1-2, with D possibly TRBD1 on 6 matching bases. Trimming stripped 3 bases from V and 4 bases from J, with 9 bases between. This CDR3 is 13 amino acids long. The germline gives CDR1 LNHDA, CDR2 SQIVND (reference sequence). In DNA form, the CDR3 reads TGTGCCAGTAGTATGGACAGTCCCTATGGCTACACCTTC. Its translation is CASSMDSPYGYTF.

This sequence joins TRBV15 and TRBJ2-6; the D call may be TRBD1 or TRBD2 (5 bases each). Germline V gene lookup returns CDR1 LNHNV and CDR2 YYDKDF (reference sequence). The CDR3 has 17 residues. Trimming left V 0 bases short and J 1 base short, with 10 bases between. CDR3 coding DNA: TGTGCCACCAGCAGAGATGGATGGGGGTCTGGGGCCAACGTCCTGACTTTC. Protein sequence: CATSRDGWGSGANVLTF.

This chain joins TRBV7-9 and TRBJ1-1; 7 nucleotides align to TRBD1. Unmatched junction bases numbered 12, after V lost 3 bases and J lost 8 bases. The CDR3 loop spans 15 amino acids. CDR1 and CDR2 from the germline V gene are SEHNR and FQNEAQ (reference sequence). The DNA for the CDR3 is TGTGCCAGCAGCTTTCAAGGAGCGCTACAGGGGGAAGCTTTCTTT. Residues: CASSFQGALQGEAFF.

This clonotype was counted between two and nine times. V usage is TRBV7-9 and J usage is TRBJ2-7, with TRBD1 matching 9 bases. With V trimmed by 5 bases and J by 4 bases, 6 bases remained unmatched. The CDR3 is made up of 14 amino acids. CDR1 and CDR2 (germline): SEHNR, FQNEAQ (reference sequence). CDR3 nucleotide sequence: TGTGCCAGCAGCCAGGGACAGGGTACGTACGAGCAGTACTTC. Translating it yields CASSQGQGTYEQYF.

This clonotype was observed a handful of times. This sequence joins TRBV5-1 and TRBJ1-4; possibly TRBD1 for D (5 bases). This CDR3 is built from 14 residues. V lost 3 bases, J lost 5 bases, and 11 bases lay in between. CDR1 SGHRS and CDR2 YFSETQ come from the germline V gene. The CDR3 spells CASSSGTENEKLFF. The DNA for the CDR3 is TGCGCCAGCAGCTCCGGGACGGAGAATGAAAAACTGTTTTTT.

This clonotype has more than one count but fewer than ten. The V call is TRBV18, the J call TRBJ2-2; D is uncertain. Trimming shortened V by 0 bases and J by 0 bases, and 8 bases separated the two germline ends. Germline V gene sequence: CDR1 KGHSH, CDR2 LQKENI. The CDR3 runs to 16 residues. DNA for the CDR3: TGTGCCAGCTCACCACCGGTGGGTACGAACACCGGGGAGCTGTTTTTT. It encodes CASSPPVGTNTGELFF.

The chain employs TRBV6-5 and TRBJ2-5; 7 bases agree with TRBD2. Germline V gene lookup returns CDR1 MNHEY and CDR2 SVGAGI. V trimming: 2 bases; J trimming: 2 bases; junction bases outside the gene matches: 20. This CDR3 comprises 20 residues. As DNA, the CDR3 is TGTGCCAGCAGTTACCACGGGAGGCTGGGAATTTATTTTAGGCAAGAGACCCAGTACTTC. Translated, it gives CASSYHGRLGIYFRQETQYF.

The chain links TRBV5-6 to TRBJ1-2; possible D gene TRBD1, 5 bases. V shed 3 bases and J shed 3 bases, with 15 bases lying between them. The CDR3 spans 15 residues. In germline, CDR1 is SGHDT, CDR2 YYEEEE. CDR3 region: CASSSTRPGDYGYTF. DNA of the CDR3: TGTGCCAGCAGCTCGACAAGGCCGGGGGACTATGGCTACACCTTC. The full variable domain, completed using reference TRBV5-6 and TRBJ1-2, is DAGVTQSPTHLIKTRGQQVTLRCSPKSGHDTVSWYQQALGQGPQFIFQYYEEEERQRGNFPDRFSGHQFPNYSSELNVNALLLGDSALYLCASSSTRPGDYGYTFGSGTRLTVV.

In this sample, this clonotype turned up a few times. CDR3 sequence: CASGPREGISPLHF. CDR3 nucleotides: TGTGCCAGCGGTCCCAGGGAGGGGATTTCACCCCTCCACTTT. The chain employs TRBV2 and TRBJ1-6; maybe TRBD1 (5 bases). CDR3 length: 14 residues. Germline V gene data show CDR1 as SNHLY and CDR2 as FYNNEI. V was clipped by 8 bases and J by 9 bases, with 17 bases between them.

The chain uses TRBV30 and TRBJ1-1; the D gene is possibly TRBD1 (5 bases). The CDR3 loop spans 16 amino acids. Trimming removed 3 bases at V and 0 bases at J, with 17 bases between. Germline V gene lookup returns CDR1 GTSNPN and CDR2 SVGIG (reference sequence). The CDR3 coding sequence is TGTGCCTGGAGGGACACATTCAGGGCCATGAACACTGAAGCTTTCTTT. Translating gives CAWRDTFRAMNTEAFF.

This clonotype was counted a few times. CDR3 sequence (DNA): TGTGCCTGGAGTGTACGCCAGAATGAAAAACTGTTTTTT. As protein: CAWSVRQNEKLFF. This chain uses TRBV30 with TRBJ1-4, with unresolved D. The CDR3 has 13 residues. Trimming pared 0 bases from V and 5 bases from J, leaving 7 bases between. The V gene's germline CDR1 is GTSNPN and CDR2 SVGIG (reference sequence).